A selection of T cell receptor beta chains follows, all from one sample in a study of T cell repertoires in cytomegalovirus infection. No antigen has been identified for these receptors. MiXCR, run by TCRdb on the reads, gives a single entry per CDR3 protein. The repertoire holds 300,000 to 400,000 distinct CDR3 sequences, with roughly 28% as singletons. The material was cultured PBMCs, obtained from culture after CMV antigen stimulation. The source of these receptors is a human donor in good health (CMV status not recorded). Some clones in this sample may be carry-over from other donors' samples. CDR3s include the opening cysteine and the closing phenylalanine or tryptophan. The D gene is left open where the match is weak. The size entry is marked missing in some rows and otherwise reads once, few, many or a size class.

d_call	v_call	clone_size	j_call	cdr3_aa	cdr3_nt
-	TRBV7-3	few	TRBJ2-3	CASSLPRRGAPDTQYF	TGTGCCAGCAGCCTGCCCCGGAGGGGGGCCCCAGATACGCAGTATTTT
-	TRBV18	few	TRBJ1-5	CASNSRGKGQPQHF	TGTGCCAGTAATAGTCGGGGGAAGGGGCAGCCCCAGCATTTT
-	TRBV7-2	many	TRBJ2-7	CASSPGNLYEQYF	TGTGCCAGCAGCCCTGGGAACCTCTACGAGCAGTACTTC
-	TRBV7-3	-	TRBJ2-3	CASSPGITSDTQYF	TGTGCCAGCAGCCCGGGGATCACAAGTGATACGCAGTATTTT
-	TRBV6-5	-	TRBJ2-7	CASSYSQSGPAYEQYF	TGTGCCAGCAGTTACTCCCAGTCGGGGCCTGCCTACGAGCAGTACTTC
TRBD1	TRBV5-4	few	TRBJ2-2	CASSLGQGNTGELFF	TGTGCCAGCAGCTTGGGACAGGGCAACACCGGGGAGCTGTTTTTT
-	TRBV2	few	TRBJ2-5	CASRRGVEETQYF	TGTGCCAGCAGGAGGGGGGTAGAAGAGACCCAGTACTTC
-	TRBV2	few	TRBJ1-5	CASSKELGGDQPQHF	TGTGCCAGCAGCAAAGAGTTGGGGGGCGATCAGCCCCAGCATTTT
-	TRBV6-5	few	TRBJ2-5	CASSQSAGTQETQYF	TGTGCCAGCAGTCAATCCGCGGGAACTCAAGAGACCCAGTACTTC
-	TRBV11-2	many	TRBJ1-3	CASSFKSGPGNTIYF	TGTGCCAGCAGCTTTAAATCCGGGCCCGGAAACACCATATATTTT
-	TRBV2	few	TRBJ2-5	CASRLQSLVEETQYF	TGTGCCAGCAGGTTACAGAGTCTGGTCGAAGAGACCCAGTACTTC
-	TRBV12-3/TRBV12-4	once	TRBJ2-5	CASSFDQGTQYF	TGTGCCAGCAGTTTTGACCAGGGGACCCAGTACTTC
-	TRBV6-8	-	TRBJ2-3	CASTLRDTQYF	TGTGCCAGCACCTTGCGGGATACGCAGTATTTT
-	TRBV7-8	few	TRBJ2-1	CASSLGSPPDNEQFF	TGTGCCAGCAGCTTAGGGAGCCCCCCTGACAATGAGCAGTTCTTC
-	TRBV7-2	-	TRBJ1-1	CASSPLQAVAEAFF	TGTGCCAGCAGCCCATTACAGGCGGTGGCTGAAGCTTTCTTT
TRBD1	TRBV6-2/TRBV6-3	-	TRBJ1-5	CASSAGTGGKGGNQPQHF	TGTGCCAGCAGTGCCGGGACAGGGGGCAAAGGGGGCAATCAGCCCCAGCATTTT
TRBD1	TRBV18	-	TRBJ1-5	CASSPQQGVSNQPQHF	TGTGCCAGCTCACCACAACAGGGGGTGAGCAATCAGCCCCAGCATTTT
TRBD2	TRBV12-3/TRBV12-4	-	TRBJ2-3	CASSLGGGAPQYF	TGTGCCAGCAGTTTAGGCGGGGGGGCGCCGCAGTATTTT
TRBD1	TRBV11-2	few	TRBJ2-4	CASSFSGTDTAKNIQYF	TGTGCCAGCAGCTTCTCCGGGACAGACACAGCCAAAAACATTCAGTACTTC
-	TRBV7-6	many	TRBJ2-3	CASSLSGSDTQYF	TGTGCCAGCAGCTTGAGCGGCTCAGATACGCAGTATTTT
-	TRBV7-3	few	TRBJ1-3	CASTSGPGDTIYF	TGTGCCAGCACCTCGGGCCCGGGAGACACCATATATTTT
-	TRBV10-3	-	TRBJ2-7	CAIRGQSSYEQYF	TGTGCCATCAGGGGGCAGAGCTCCTACGAGCAGTACTTC
-	TRBV6-1	many	TRBJ1-6	CASSDRWRNSPLHF	TGTGCCAGCAGTGATAGATGGCGTAATTCACCCCTCCACTTT
-	TRBV12-3/TRBV12-4	many	TRBJ1-2	CASSQTPGESYGYTF	TGTGCCAGCAGTCAAACCCCGGGGGAGAGCTATGGCTACACCTTC
TRBD2	TRBV7-6	few	TRBJ2-5	CASSLGGGRPQETQYF	TGTGCCAGCAGCTTAGGAGGCGGGAGGCCCCAAGAGACCCAGTACTTC
TRBD2	TRBV2	few	TRBJ2-5	CASSSGLAIQETQYF	TGTGCCAGCAGTTCCGGACTAGCGATTCAAGAGACCCAGTACTTC
TRBD2	TRBV11-1	few	TRBJ2-1	CASSLESGTPYNEQFF	TGTGCCAGCAGCTTAGAGAGCGGGACTCCCTACAATGAGCAGTTCTTC
-	TRBV4-1	few	TRBJ2-1	CASSQAQVAYNEQFF	TGCGCCAGCAGCCAAGCCCAAGTAGCCTACAATGAGCAGTTCTTC
-	TRBV7-9	-	TRBJ2-5	CASTAPQGGETQYF	TGTGCCAGCACCGCCCCCCAAGGCGGGGAGACCCAGTACTTC
-	TRBV6-1	many	TRBJ1-5	CASTQGQVNQPQHF	TGTGCCAGCACCCAGGGTCAGGTCAATCAGCCCCAGCATTTT
TRBD1	TRBV20-1	-	TRBJ2-4	CSAYSGTGGVIQYF	TGCAGTGCTTACTCCGGGACAGGGGGGGTCATTCAGTACTTC
TRBD2	TRBV7-3	-	TRBJ2-3	CASSLGLAGGRDTQYF	TGTGCCAGCAGCTTAGGACTAGCGGGAGGAAGGGATACGCAGTATTTT
TRBD2	TRBV7-3	many	TRBJ2-1	CASSQLAGGNYNEQFF	TGTGCCAGCAGCCAGTTAGCGGGGGGGAACTACAATGAGCAGTTCTTC
-	TRBV12-3/TRBV12-4	few	TRBJ1-1	CASSPRQGSEAFF	TGTGCCAGCAGTCCTCGGCAGGGATCTGAAGCTTTCTTT
-	TRBV5-4	-	TRBJ1-6	CASSRTDMYNSPLHF	TGTGCCAGCAGCCGGACTGACATGTATAATTCACCCCTCCACTTT